This entry lists 24 T cell receptor beta chains sequenced from one sample in a study of blood T cell repertoires in COVID-19. Using immunoSEQ multiplex PCR, the repertoire was profiled, and TCRdb retains in-frame clones only, with some absent. Among 150,000 to 200,000 clones, 90% were seen once, and the ten largest hold about 0.66%. Input material: peripheral blood. Receptor source: a man in his fifties with acute or convalescent COVID-19.

CDR3 amino acids: CASSYIPGSNEQFF. CDR3 sequence (DNA): TGTGCCAGCAGTTACATACCCGGGTCCAATGAGCAGTTCTTC. The chain is built from TRBV6-6 and TRBJ2-1; D unresolved. Germline values: CDR1 MNHNY, CDR2 SVGAGI (reference sequence). The V end lost 2 bases, the J end lost 6 bases, and 11 bases lay between the germline ends. This CDR3 is built from 14 residues.

The V gene is TRBV7-9, the J gene TRBJ2-3; perhaps TRBD1 as D (5 bases). Trimming cost V 3 bases and J 2 bases, with 12 bases left between them. The germline CDR1 and CDR2 sequences are SEHNR and FQNEAQ (reference sequence). CDR3 size: 15 residues. In DNA form, the CDR3 reads TGTGCCAGCAGCTTTTTACAGGACAACACAGATACGCAGTATTTT. It translates to CASSFLQDNTDTQYF.

This clone has more than one count but fewer than ten. The chain combines TRBV7-3 with TRBJ1-4; D call uncertain. The CDR3 extends over 15 amino acids. V was pared by 5 bases and J by 5 bases, with 15 bases between. Looked up from germline, CDR1 is SGHTA and CDR2 is FQGTGA. CDR3 sequence: CASSPGESTNEKLFF. The CDR3 DNA reads TGTGCCAGCAGCCCTGGTGAGAGCACGAATGAAAAACTGTTTTTT.

Of note for this clone: One end of the junction is discordant with germline, which a read error may explain. V is TRBV7-7 and J is TRBJ1-1; D may be TRBD1 (6 bases). CDR1 SSHAT and CDR2 FNYEAQ come from the germline V gene (reference sequence). CDR3 size: 17 residues. The CDR3: CASSLGPPGQGFFEAFF. Here the CDR3 DNA reads TGTGCTAGCAGCTTAGGACCACCGGGGCAGGGGTTTTTTGAAGCTTTCTTT.

This chain connects TRBV28 to TRBJ1-2; D might be TRBD1 (5 bases). The CDR3 is 12 amino acids. The ends were cut back, 8 bases at V and 4 bases at J, with 11 bases in the middle. The germline V gene has CDR1 MDHEN and CDR2 SYDVKM. The CDR3 region has the DNA TGTGCCAGCTCGGAGACAGTCTATGGCTACACCTTC. Translation gives CASSETVYGYTF.

The chain is built from TRBV11-2 and TRBJ2-2, with D unclear. CDR1 and CDR2 from the germline V gene are SGHAT and FQNNGV. V shed 5 bases and J shed 7 bases, with 11 bases lying between them. This CDR3 is 13 amino acids long. The CDR3 DNA is TGTGCCAGCAGCCCTAGGAGAAACGGGGAGCTGTTTTTT. This gives the protein CASSPRRNGELFF.

The DNA of the CDR3 is TGTGCCAGCAGCTTAGACAGACCTTTAGCCAAAAACATTCAGTACTTC. Translated, it gives CASSLDRPLAKNIQYF. The chain employs TRBV7-2 and TRBJ2-4; D call uncertain. The ends were cut back, 1 base at V and 0 bases at J, with 10 bases in the middle. The CDR3 is 16 amino acids. Germline-derived CDR1 and CDR2 are SGHTA and FQGNSA.

V and J are TRBV7-2 and TRBJ2-3; 11 nucleotides match TRBD2. This CDR3 spans 19 amino acids. The junction had 14 bases not matched to a gene; V was cut back by 4 bases and J by 2 bases. Germline V CDR1 and CDR2: SGHTA, FQGNSA. The CDR3 DNA is TGTGCCAGCAGCTCCGACCCCCCTTGGACTAGCGGGTACACAGATACGCAGTATTTT. It specifies CASSSDPPWTSGYTDTQYF.

This clone was detected a few times. The chain recombines TRBV10-2 with TRBJ1-5, with 10 bases identical to TRBD1. The CDR3 loop spans 15 amino acids. The junction had 6 bases not matched to a gene; V was cut back by 6 bases and J by 4 bases. Per germline, CDR1 WSHSY and CDR2 SAAADI. CDR3 DNA: TGCGCCAGCAGGACTGGGACAGGGGTGAATCAGCCCCAGCATTTT. This encodes CASRTGTGVNQPQHF.

The chain combines TRBV7-9 with TRBJ2-5; D is ambiguous. V lost 0 bases to trimming and J lost 3 bases, with 11 bases between them. The CDR3 totals 15 residues. Germline-derived CDR1 and CDR2 are SEHNR and FQNEAQ (reference sequence). CDR3 bases: TGTGCCAGCAGCTTAGCGCGGCCGGCAGAAGAGACCCAGTACTTC. Encoded protein: CASSLARPAEETQYF.

The chain recombines TRBV6-5 with TRBJ2-2, with TRBD2 matching over 7 bases. Germline V gene lookup returns CDR1 MNHEY and CDR2 SVGAGI. The CDR3 runs to 14 residues. V shed 6 bases, J shed 4 bases, and the junction held 5 bases outside the gene matches. This chain's CDR3 is CASRIGRITGELFF. The CDR3 DNA is TGTGCCAGCAGGATCGGGAGGATCACCGGGGAGCTGTTTTTT.

The rearrangement links TRBV5-4 to TRBJ1-6, with D possibly being TRBD1 (6 bases). Trimming pared 3 bases from V and 7 bases from J, leaving 17 bases between. The germline V gene has CDR1 SGHNT and CDR2 YYREEE (reference sequence). CDR3 size: 16 residues. CDR3 sequence: CASSSDPGQGNSPLHF. CDR3 sequence (DNA): TGTGCCAGCAGCTCAGATCCGGGACAAGGCAATTCACCCCTCCACTTT. Combining the CDR3 with reference TRBV5-4 and TRBJ1-6 gives the whole variable domain ETGVTQSPTHLIKTRGQQVTLRCSSQSGHNTVSWYQQALGQGPQFIFQYYREEENGRGNFPPRFSGLQFPNYSSELNVNALELDDSALYLCASSSDPGQGNSPLHFGNGTRLTVT.

This clone was counted a single time. The chain carries TRBV19 and TRBJ1-4; D call uncertain. With 3 bases removed from V and 2 bases from J, the gap between germline ends came to 10 bases. This CDR3 region has 15 residues. From germline, CDR1 is LNHDA and CDR2 SQIVND (reference sequence). In DNA form, the CDR3 reads TGTGCCAGTAGTATGACGGGTGGGACTAATGAAAAACTGTTTTTT. Amino acids: CASSMTGGTNEKLFF.

The chain has TRBV6-6 and TRBJ1-2; 7 nucleotides match TRBD1. Germline loops: CDR1 MNHNY, CDR2 SVGAGI (reference sequence). J gave up 0 bases and V 5 bases, and 12 bases lay outside the gene matches. The CDR3 spans 17 residues. The CDR3 sequence: CASSHPAFGTANYGYTF. CDR3 DNA sequence: TGTGCCAGCAGTCACCCAGCGTTTGGGACAGCTAACTATGGCTACACCTTC.

The chain links TRBV6-1 to TRBJ2-7; 10 bases are shared with TRBD1. This CDR3 contains 15 residues. Germline trimming cut 3 bases from V and 3 bases from J; bases unmatched to any gene: 5. CDR1 and CDR2 from the germline V gene are MNHNS and SASEGT. This CDR3 is CASSDWGQGLYEQYV. CDR3 bases: TGTGCCAGCAGTGATTGGGGACAGGGGCTCTACGAGCAGTACGTC.

The chain is built from TRBV6-5 and TRBJ2-1; 9 bases line up with TRBD1. The CDR3 runs 14 residues. V shed 6 bases, J shed 5 bases, and the junction held 5 bases outside the gene matches. CDR1 and CDR2 from the germline V gene are MNHEY and SVGAGI. CDR3 residues: CASSLDRGNNEQFF. The DNA of the CDR3 is TGTGCCAGCAGCCTGGACAGGGGTAACAATGAGCAGTTCTTC.

The chain links TRBV9 to TRBJ2-2; 15 bases fit TRBD2. Per germline, CDR1 SGDLS and CDR2 YYNGEE. This CDR3 has 19 amino acids. After removal of 4 bases from V and 1 base from J, the junction contained 8 bases not matched to a gene. This chain's CDR3 is CASSTSGTSGRMNTGELFF. The CDR3, as DNA: TGTGCCAGCAGCACCTCCGGGACTAGCGGGAGGATGAACACCGGGGAGCTGTTTTTT.

The genes are TRBV29-1 and TRBJ2-1; 7 nucleotides align to TRBD2. The germline gives CDR1 SQVTM, CDR2 ANQGSEA. The CDR3 length is 12 residues. The CDR3 DNA follows: TGCAGTAGCCTAGCGGTTTCCGATGAGCAGTTCTTC. It yields the protein CSSLAVSDEQFF.

The V and J genes are TRBV19 and TRBJ2-4, with D uncertain. Germline CDR1 and CDR2: LNHDA and SQIVND (reference sequence). Deletions cut 3 bases from V and 0 bases from J, with 9 bases between. The CDR3 contains 15 residues. The CDR3 region has the DNA TGTGCCAGTAGTATTACAGCACTAGCCAAAAACATTCAGTACTTC. It specifies CASSITALAKNIQYF.

The J gene is TRBJ2-7, the V gene TRBV7-2, with 11 bases fitting TRBD2. The length of the CDR3 is 16 residues. Germline loops: CDR1 SGHTA, CDR2 FQGNSA. V was clipped by 1 base and J by 2 bases; unmatched bases: 4. CDR3 in DNA: TGTGCCAGCAGCTTAGAGGGGACTAGCGGCACCTACGAGCAGTACTTC. This encodes CASSLEGTSGTYEQYF.

The chain combines TRBV5-8 with TRBJ1-2; TRBD1 agrees at 9 bases. The CDR3 has 15 residues. J lost 5 bases, V lost 4 bases, and 9 bases had no gene match. Germline CDR1 and CDR2: SGHTS and YDEGEE. The CDR3 spells CASSPGTGFPYGYTF. The DNA of the CDR3 is TGTGCCAGCAGCCCCGGGACAGGGTTTCCTTATGGCTACACCTTC.

The chain combines TRBV7-8 with TRBJ2-2; TRBD1 might be the D (8 bases). The germline V and J ends were trimmed by 11 bases and 6 bases, with 22 bases remaining between them. The CDR3 extends over 15 amino acids. Per germline, CDR1 SGHVS and CDR2 FQNEAQ. The CDR3 reads CASRGYRGGSGELFF. The CDR3 nucleotides are TGTGCCTCCAGGGGCTACAGGGGGGGTTCCGGGGAGCTGTTTTTT. Based on the CDR3 plus reference TRBV7-8 and TRBJ2-2, the full variable domain is GAGVSQSPRYKVAKRGQDVALRCDPISGHVSLFWYQQALGQGPEFLTYFQNEAQLDKSGLPSDRFFAERPEGSVSTLKIQRTQQEDSAVYLCASRGYRGGSGELFFGEGSRLTVL.

The genes are TRBV20-1 and TRBJ2-3; no clear D gene. There are 14 residues in the CDR3. Germline V CDR1 and CDR2: DFQATT, SNEGSKA (reference sequence). The V end lost 3 bases, the J end lost 1 base, and 11 bases lay between the germline ends. CDR3 region: CSASVGPGTDTQYF. The DNA of the CDR3 is TGCAGTGCTAGTGTCGGTCCGGGCACAGATACGCAGTATTTT.

This clone showed up just once. V usage is TRBV6-4 and J usage is TRBJ2-3; D uncertain. The CDR3 covers 14 residues. Germline V gene sequence: CDR1 MRHNA, CDR2 SNTAGT. The ends were cut back, 0 bases at V and 2 bases at J, with 6 bases in the middle. In DNA form, the CDR3 reads TGTGCCAGCAGTGACTCCGCAGACACAGATACGCAGTATTTT. It yields the protein CASSDSADTDTQYF.